This note documents a single T cell receptor beta chain sequence. Its specificity is unknown. The data derive from a study of cytomegalovirus exposure and HLA in healthy donors. Study results and caveats: A later analysis linked a missense DCLRE1C variant to TCR beta V- and J-gene trimming. The authors listed 150 to 200 TCR beta chains as cytomegalovirus-associated. Most TCR sequences were uncommon, yet certain public TCRs appeared in many donors.

The germline gives CDR1 MNHNY, CDR2 SVGAGI (reference sequence). V shed 7 bases and J shed 0 bases, with 18 bases lying between them. This CDR3 comprises 16 residues. 60 Vbeta and 13 Jbeta primers were used in PCR. Clones were read by immunoSEQ multiplex PCR, and TCRdb kept only the in-frame ones, dropping some. The sample carries 110,000 or so clones, about an eighth recorded once. The receptor was derived from a middle-aged man in good health and CMV-seropositive. Material: PBMCs. The rearrangement joins TRBV6-6 to TRBJ1-1; D possibly corresponds to TRBD1 (6 bases). CDR3: CASMGPNRDMNTEAFF. The CDR3, as DNA: TGTGCCAGCATGGGTCCCAACAGGGACATGAACACTGAAGCTTTCTTT.